The 8 T cell receptor beta chains in this list originate from one sample, sequenced in a study of blood T cell repertoires in COVID-19 (dated by TCRdb to 2020 to 2022). The library was built by means of the immunoSEQ multiplex PCR assay. TCRdb limited this immuneACCESS table to in-frame rearrangements with V and J called. A share of clones is missing; checked studies link under half to unresolved V genes, and the rest is unexplained. The sample table holds about 220,000 clones, of which 75% to 90% were seen once. The ten largest clones take up about 3% of the sample. The sequenced material came from PBMCs or T cells enriched from blood (not recorded which). These receptors all stem from a woman aged 18-35 years in a cohort exposed to, infected with or recovered from COVID-19 (not recorded which).

This clone was observed a single time. The chain has TRBV28 and TRBJ1-5; TRBD1 matches at 12 bases. V was pared by 6 bases and J by 6 bases, with 3 bases of the junction left unmatched. The V gene's germline CDR1 is MDHEN and CDR2 SYDVKM. The CDR3 length is 14 residues. CDR3 region: CASRRDRGRQPQHF. The CDR3 DNA reads TGTGCCAGCAGGAGGGACAGGGGGCGTCAGCCCCAGCATTTT.

The J gene is TRBJ1-1, the V gene TRBV12-3 or TRBV12-4, with D perhaps TRBD1 (5 bases). The V end lost 5 bases, the J end lost 10 bases, and 11 bases lay between the germline ends. This CDR3 contains 11 residues. Here the CDR3 DNA reads TGTGCCAGCAGTGGACCCGGGGGAGCTTTCTTT. Translated, it gives CASSGPGGAFF.

In this sample, this clone turned up a few times. V gene TRBV28 combines with J gene TRBJ1-1; 7 bases align to TRBD1. J lost 2 bases, V lost 3 bases, and 9 bases had no gene match. Germline V gene lookup returns CDR1 MDHEN and CDR2 SYDVKM. The CDR3 length is 16 residues. The CDR3 region is CASSLGPTGDNTEAFF. CDR3 in DNA: TGTGCCAGCAGTTTGGGGCCAACAGGGGATAACACTGAAGCTTTCTTT. Drawing the rest from reference TRBV28 and TRBJ1-1, the complete variable domain is DVKVTQSSRYLVKRTGEKVFLECVQDMDHENMFWYRQDPGLGLRLIYFSYDVKMKEKGDIPEGYSVSREKKERFSLILESASTNQTSMYLCASSLGPTGDNTEAFFGQGTRLTVV.

The V call is TRBV5-6, the J call TRBJ2-2, with TRBD1 as a possible D gene (5 bases). The germline V gene encodes CDR1 SGHDT and CDR2 YYEEEE. The CDR3 contains 14 residues. V was clipped by 6 bases and J by 6 bases, with 15 bases between them. CDR3 amino acids: CASTLQGLAGELFF. The CDR3 DNA reads as TGTGCCAGCACCCTCCAGGGTCTGGCCGGGGAGCTGTTTTTT.

The rearrangement uses TRBV18 and TRBJ1-5; no definite D call. The CDR3 covers 15 residues. Trimming took 1 base from V and 2 from J, leaving 9 bases between them. The V gene's germline CDR1 is KGHSH and CDR2 LQKENI. CDR3 sequence: CASSPRGRGNQPQHF. CDR3 DNA: TGTGCCAGCTCACCACGAGGGCGCGGCAATCAGCCCCAGCATTTT.

This chain links TRBV3-1 (or the pseudogene TRBV3-2) with TRBJ1-2, with a tentative D call TRBD1 (5 bases). The V end lost 9 bases, the J end lost 6 bases, and 14 bases lay between the germline ends. Germline lookup yields CDR1 LGHDT and CDR2 YNNKEL (reference sequence). The CDR3 is made up of 12 amino acids. The CDR3 nucleotides are TGTGCCAGTAATTCGGGGGGAAATGGCTACACCTTC. It encodes CASNSGGNGYTF.

The chain recombines TRBV7-3 with TRBJ1-1, with 7 bases matching TRBD1. CDR3 length equals 15 residues. Germline CDR1 reads SGHTA; CDR2 reads FQGTGA. The junction had 7 bases not matched to a gene; V was cut back by 5 bases and J by 1 base. The CDR3 reads CASSMGGQSNTEAFF. CDR3 DNA: TGTGCCAGCAGCATGGGGGGACAGTCGAACACTGAAGCTTTCTTT.

The chain employs TRBV7-9 and TRBJ2-5, with 12 positions matching TRBD1. The CDR3 length is 16 residues. Germline-derived CDR1 and CDR2 are SEHNR and FQNEAQ (reference sequence). Trimming at V came to 6 bases and at J to 4 bases, leaving 9 bases not matched to a gene. The CDR3 reads CASSSRPGQGAETQYF. The CDR3 DNA reads TGTGCCAGCAGTTCCCGTCCGGGACAGGGGGCAGAGACCCAGTACTTC.